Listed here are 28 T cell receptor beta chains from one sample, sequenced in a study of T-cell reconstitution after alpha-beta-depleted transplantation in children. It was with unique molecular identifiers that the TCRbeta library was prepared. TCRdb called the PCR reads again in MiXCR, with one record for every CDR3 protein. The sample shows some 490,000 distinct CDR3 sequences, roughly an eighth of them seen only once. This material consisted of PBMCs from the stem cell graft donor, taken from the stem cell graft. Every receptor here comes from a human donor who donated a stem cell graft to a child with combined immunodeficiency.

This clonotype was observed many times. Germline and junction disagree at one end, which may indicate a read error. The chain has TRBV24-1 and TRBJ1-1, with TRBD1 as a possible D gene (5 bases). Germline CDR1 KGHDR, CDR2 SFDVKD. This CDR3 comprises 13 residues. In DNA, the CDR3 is TGTGCCGCCAGCCAGGGAGTGAACACTGAAGCTTTCTTT. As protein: CAASQGVNTEAFF.

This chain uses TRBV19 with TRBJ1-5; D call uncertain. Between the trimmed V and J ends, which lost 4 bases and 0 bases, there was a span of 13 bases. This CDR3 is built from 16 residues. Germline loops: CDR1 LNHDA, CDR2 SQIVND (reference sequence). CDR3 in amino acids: CASSTRREVSNQPQHF. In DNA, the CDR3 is TGTGCCAGTAGTACCCGAAGGGAGGTTAGCAATCAGCCCCAGCATTTT.

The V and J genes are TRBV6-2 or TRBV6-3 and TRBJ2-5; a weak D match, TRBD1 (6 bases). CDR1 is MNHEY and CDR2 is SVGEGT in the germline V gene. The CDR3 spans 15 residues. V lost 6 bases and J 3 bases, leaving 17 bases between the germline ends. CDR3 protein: CASRPIQGTKETQYF. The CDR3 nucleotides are TGTGCCAGCAGACCCATTCAGGGGACGAAAGAGACCCAGTACTTC.

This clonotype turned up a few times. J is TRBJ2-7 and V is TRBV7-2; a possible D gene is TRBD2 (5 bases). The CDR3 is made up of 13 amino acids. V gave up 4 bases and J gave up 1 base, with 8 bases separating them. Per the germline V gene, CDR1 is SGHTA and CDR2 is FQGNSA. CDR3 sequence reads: CASSYGISYEQYF. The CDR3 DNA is TGTGCCAGCAGCTACGGGATTTCCTACGAGCAGTACTTC.

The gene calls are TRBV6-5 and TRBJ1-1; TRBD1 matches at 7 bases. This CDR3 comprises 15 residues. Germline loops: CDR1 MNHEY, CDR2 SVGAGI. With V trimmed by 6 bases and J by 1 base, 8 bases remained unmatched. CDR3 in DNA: TGTGCCAGCAGAAACTCAGGGGGGGAGAACACTGAAGCTTTCTTT. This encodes CASRNSGGENTEAFF.

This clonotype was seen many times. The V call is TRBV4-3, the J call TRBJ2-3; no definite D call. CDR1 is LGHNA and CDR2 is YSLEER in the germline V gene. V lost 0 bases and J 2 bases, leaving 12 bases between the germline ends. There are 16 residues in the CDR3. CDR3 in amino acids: CASSQESRLFTDTQYF. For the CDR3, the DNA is TGCGCCAGCAGCCAAGAAAGTAGGCTTTTCACAGATACGCAGTATTTT.

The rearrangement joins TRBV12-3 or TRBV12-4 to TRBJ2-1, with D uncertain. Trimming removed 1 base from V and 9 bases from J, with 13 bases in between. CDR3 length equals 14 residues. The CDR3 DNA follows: TGTGCCAGCAGTTTAGGAGGCGCCAAGGCTGAGCAGTTCTTC. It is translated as CASSLGGAKAEQFF.

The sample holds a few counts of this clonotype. The CDR3, as DNA: TGCGCCAGCAGCCTAAACACAGGCCGCGGGACCCAGTACTTC. It codes for CASSLNTGRGTQYF. The chain has TRBV5-1 and TRBJ2-5; D perhaps matches TRBD1 (5 bases). The germline V gene has CDR1 SGHRS and CDR2 YFSETQ. The CDR3 has 14 amino acids. Trimming removed 4 bases at V and 7 bases at J, with 17 bases between.

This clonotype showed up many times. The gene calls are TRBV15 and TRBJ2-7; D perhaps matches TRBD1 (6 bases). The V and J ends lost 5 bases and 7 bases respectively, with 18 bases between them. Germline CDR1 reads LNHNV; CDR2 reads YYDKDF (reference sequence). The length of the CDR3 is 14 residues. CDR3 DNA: TGTGCCACCAGCGGGCTAACAGGGTTTAGGGAGCAGTACTTC. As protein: CATSGLTGFREQYF.

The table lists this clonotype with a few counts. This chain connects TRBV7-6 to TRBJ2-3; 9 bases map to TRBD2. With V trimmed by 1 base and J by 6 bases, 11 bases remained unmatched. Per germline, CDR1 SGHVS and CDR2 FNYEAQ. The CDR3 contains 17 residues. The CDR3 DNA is TGTGCCAGCAGCTTAGGATGGGCAATAGCGGGAGCGGATACGCAGTATTTT. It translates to CASSLGWAIAGADTQYF.

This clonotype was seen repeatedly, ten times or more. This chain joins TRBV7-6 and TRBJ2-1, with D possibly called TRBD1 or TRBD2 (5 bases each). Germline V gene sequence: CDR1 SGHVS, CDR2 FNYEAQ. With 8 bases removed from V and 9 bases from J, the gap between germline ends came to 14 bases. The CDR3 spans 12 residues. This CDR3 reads CASSLGVGEQFF. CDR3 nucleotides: TGTGCCAGCTCTCTGGGGGTGGGTGAGCAGTTCTTC.

The CDR3 here is CAWSAGTNAFF. CDR3 DNA: TGTGCCTGGAGTGCCGGGACGAATGCTTTCTTT. The rearrangement joins TRBV30 to TRBJ1-1, with D perhaps TRBD1 (5 bases). With 1 base removed from V and 11 bases from J, the gap between germline ends came to 11 bases. CDR1 is GTSNPN and CDR2 is SVGIG in the germline V gene (reference sequence). This CDR3 spans 11 amino acids.

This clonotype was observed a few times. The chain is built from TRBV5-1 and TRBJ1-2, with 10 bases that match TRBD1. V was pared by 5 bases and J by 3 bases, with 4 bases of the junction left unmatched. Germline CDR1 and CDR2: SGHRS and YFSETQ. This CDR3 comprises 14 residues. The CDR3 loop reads CASRRQGADYGYTF. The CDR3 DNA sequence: TGCGCCAGCAGGAGACAGGGGGCCGACTATGGCTACACCTTC.

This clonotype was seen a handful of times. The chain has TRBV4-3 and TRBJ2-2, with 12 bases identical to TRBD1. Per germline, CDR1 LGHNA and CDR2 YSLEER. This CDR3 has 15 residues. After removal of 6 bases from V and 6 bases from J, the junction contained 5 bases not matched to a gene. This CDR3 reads CASSAGTGGSGELFF. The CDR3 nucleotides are TGCGCCAGCAGTGCCGGGACAGGGGGCTCCGGGGAGCTGTTTTTT.

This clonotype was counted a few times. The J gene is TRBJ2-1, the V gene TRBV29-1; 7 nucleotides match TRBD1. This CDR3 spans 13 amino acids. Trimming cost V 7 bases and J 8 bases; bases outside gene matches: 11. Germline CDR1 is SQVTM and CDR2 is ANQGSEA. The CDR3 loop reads CSARGRVVDEQFF. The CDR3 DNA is TGCAGCGCCAGGGGGAGAGTGGTGGATGAGCAGTTCTTC.

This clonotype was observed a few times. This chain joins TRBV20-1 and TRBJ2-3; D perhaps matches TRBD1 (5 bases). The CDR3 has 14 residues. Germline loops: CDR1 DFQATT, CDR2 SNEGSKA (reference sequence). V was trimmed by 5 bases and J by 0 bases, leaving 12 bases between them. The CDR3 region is CSALTWGSTDTQYF. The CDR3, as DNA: TGCAGTGCTCTCACCTGGGGCAGCACAGATACGCAGTATTTT.

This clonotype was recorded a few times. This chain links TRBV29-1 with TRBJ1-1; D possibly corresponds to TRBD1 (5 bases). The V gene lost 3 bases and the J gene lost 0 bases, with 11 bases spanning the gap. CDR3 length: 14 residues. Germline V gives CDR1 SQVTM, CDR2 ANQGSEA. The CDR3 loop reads CSVEGRQMNTEAFF. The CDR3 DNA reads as TGCAGCGTTGAGGGACGGCAAATGAACACTGAAGCTTTCTTT.

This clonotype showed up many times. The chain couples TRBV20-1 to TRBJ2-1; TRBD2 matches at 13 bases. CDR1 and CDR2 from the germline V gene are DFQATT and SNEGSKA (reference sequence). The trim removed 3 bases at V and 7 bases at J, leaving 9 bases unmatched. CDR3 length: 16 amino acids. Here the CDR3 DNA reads TGCAGTGCTAGGGACACTAGCGGGAGGGCCAAGAATGAGCAGTTCTTC. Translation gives CSARDTSGRAKNEQFF.

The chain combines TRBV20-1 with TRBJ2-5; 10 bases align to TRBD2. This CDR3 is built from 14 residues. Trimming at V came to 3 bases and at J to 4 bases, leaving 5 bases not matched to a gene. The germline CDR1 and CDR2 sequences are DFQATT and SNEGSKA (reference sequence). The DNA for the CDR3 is TGCAGTGCTAGTCAGCTAGCGGGAGTAGAGACCCAGTACTTC. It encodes CSASQLAGVETQYF.

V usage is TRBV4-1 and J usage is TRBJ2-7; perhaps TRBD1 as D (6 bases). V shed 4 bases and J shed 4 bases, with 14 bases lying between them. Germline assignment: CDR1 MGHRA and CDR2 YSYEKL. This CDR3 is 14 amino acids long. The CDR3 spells CASSLEQGAYEQYF. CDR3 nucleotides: TGCGCCAGCAGCCTCGAACAGGGAGCATACGAGCAGTACTTC.

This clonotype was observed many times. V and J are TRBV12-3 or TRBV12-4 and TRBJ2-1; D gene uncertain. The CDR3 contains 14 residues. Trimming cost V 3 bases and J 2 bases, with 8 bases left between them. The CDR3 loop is CASSLTPTYNEQFF. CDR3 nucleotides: TGTGCCAGCAGTTTGACACCCACCTACAATGAGCAGTTCTTC.

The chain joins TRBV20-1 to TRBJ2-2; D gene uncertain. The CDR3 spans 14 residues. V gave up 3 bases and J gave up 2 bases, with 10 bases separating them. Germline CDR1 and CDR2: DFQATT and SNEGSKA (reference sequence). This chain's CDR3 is CSASMAENTGELFF. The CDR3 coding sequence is TGCAGTGCTAGTATGGCCGAAAACACCGGGGAGCTGTTTTTT.

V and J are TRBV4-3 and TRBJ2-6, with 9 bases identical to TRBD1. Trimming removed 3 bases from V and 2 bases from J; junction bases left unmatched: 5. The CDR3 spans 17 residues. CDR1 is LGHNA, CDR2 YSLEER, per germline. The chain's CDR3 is CASSHATGGTGANVLTF. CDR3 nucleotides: TGCGCCAGCAGCCACGCCACAGGGGGCACTGGGGCCAACGTCCTGACTTTC.

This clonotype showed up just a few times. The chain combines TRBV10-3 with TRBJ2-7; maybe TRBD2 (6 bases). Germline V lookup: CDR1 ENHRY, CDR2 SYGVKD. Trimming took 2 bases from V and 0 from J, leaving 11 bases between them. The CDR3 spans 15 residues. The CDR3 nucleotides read TGTGCCATCAGTGAGGCGGGGCTTGGCTCCTACGAGCAGTACTTC. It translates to CAISEAGLGSYEQYF.

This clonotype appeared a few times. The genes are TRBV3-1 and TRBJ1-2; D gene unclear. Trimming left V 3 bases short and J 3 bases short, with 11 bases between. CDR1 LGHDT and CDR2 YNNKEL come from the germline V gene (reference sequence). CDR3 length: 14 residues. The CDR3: CASSQGQADYGYTF. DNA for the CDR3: TGTGCCAGCAGCCAGGGTCAGGCAGACTATGGCTACACCTTC.

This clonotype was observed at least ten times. This CDR3 is CASSLKYPGQGINEQYF. DNA of the CDR3: TGTGCCAGCAGCTTAAAGTACCCGGGACAGGGGATCAACGAGCAGTACTTC. The chain links TRBV7-2 to TRBJ2-7; 10 bases are a match to TRBD1. The CDR3 covers 17 residues. Germline CDR1 SGHTA, CDR2 FQGNSA. The V and J ends lost 2 bases and 5 bases, in that order; junction bases with no gene match: 12.

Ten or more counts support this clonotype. The CDR3 sequence is CASSSTLADTQYF. The CDR3 bases are TGTGCCAGCAGTTCCACACTAGCAGATACGCAGTATTTT. The rearrangement uses TRBV27 and TRBJ2-3, with D maybe TRBD2 (5 bases). The germline V and J ends were trimmed by 4 bases and 4 bases, with 9 bases remaining between them. Per germline, CDR1 MNHEY and CDR2 SMNVEV (reference sequence). This CDR3 is 13 amino acids long.

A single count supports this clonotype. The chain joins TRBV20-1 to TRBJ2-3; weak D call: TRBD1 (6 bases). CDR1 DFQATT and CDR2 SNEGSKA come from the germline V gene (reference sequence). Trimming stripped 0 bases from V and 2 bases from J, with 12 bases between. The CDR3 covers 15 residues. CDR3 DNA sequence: TGCAGTGCTAGAGATGGACAGCGGTACACAGATACGCAGTATTTT. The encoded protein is CSARDGQRYTDTQYF.